The rows below give T cell receptor beta chains drawn from one sample of a study of blood T cell repertoires in COVID-19. TCRdb's table, derived via immunoSEQ multiplex PCR, lists solely in-frame clones and lacks some. Of approximately 150,000 clones listed, around nine tenths are singletons. Sequencing input: peripheral blood. These receptors came from a human donor in a cohort sampled during active COVID-19. Both conserved end residues are part of each CDR3. A D gene is named only where the DNA matches it firmly. Clone size, where shown, is once, few, many, or a class for clones that have expanded.

>TRBV6-6|.|TRBJ2-1|TRBD2
TGTGCCAGCAGTTTAGCTAGCGGCAATGAGCAGTTCTTC
CASSLASGNEQFF
>TRBV27|.|TRBJ2-1|TRBD2
TGTGCCAGCAGTTTATCAGCATTAGCGGGAGGGCCGTCTTTCTCCTACAATGAGCAGTTCTTC
CASSLSALAGGPSFSYNEQFF
>TRBV19|.|TRBJ2-2|.
TGTGCCAGTAGTATAACGAGCGGTTGGGGTGACACCGGGGAGCTGTTTTTT
CASSITSGWGDTGELFF
>TRBV3-1/TRBV3-2|.|TRBJ2-3|.
TGTGCCAGCAGCCAAGAGGGGCTAGTCGTGAATACGCAGTATTTT
CASSQEGLVVNTQYF
>TRBV7-2|.|TRBJ2-7|TRBD1
TGTGCCTCAACCCGGGACAGCTACGAGCAGTACTTC
CASTRDSYEQYF
>TRBV4-2|.|TRBJ1-1|TRBD1
TGTGCCAGCAGCCGAAAAGACAGGGGGGAAGGGACTGAAGCTTTCTTT
CASSRKDRGEGTEAFF
>TRBV19|.|TRBJ2-2|TRBD1
TGTGCCAGTAGTGCCACACAGGGGCCCGGGGAGCTGTTTTTT
CASSATQGPGELFF
>TRBV19|.|TRBJ2-3|TRBD2
TGTGCCAGTAGTCGACTAGCGGGCTACACAGATACGCAGTATTTT
CASSRLAGYTDTQYF
>TRBV5-1|.|TRBJ1-1|.
TGCGCCAGCAGCTTTCGAGAGAACACTGAAGCTTTCTTT
CASSFRENTEAFF
>TRBV19|once|TRBJ1-5|TRBD1
TGTGCCACCAGCAGTCAGGGACAGGCATCCAATCAGCCCCAGCATTTT
CATSSQGQASNQPQHF
>TRBV10-3|.|TRBJ1-2|TRBD1
TGTGCCATCAGAGAAAGACAGGGTAACGACTATGGCTACACCTTC
CAIRERQGNDYGYTF
>TRBV7-2|.|TRBJ1-2|.
TGTGCCAGCAGCTTAGACCCGGGGGGGTATGGCTACACCTTC
CASSLDPGGYGYTF
>TRBV19|.|TRBJ1-3|.
TGTGCCAGTAGTTTCGGGATCTCTGGAAACACCATATATTTT
CASSFGISGNTIYF
>TRBV7-3|.|TRBJ1-1|.
TGTGCCAGCAGCTTAACGGGGGGTCGCGACACTGAAGCTTTCTTT
CASSLTGGRDTEAFF
>TRBV6-2/TRBV6-3|.|TRBJ2-5|.
TGTGCCAGCAGTTACGCGGAGCCCACTCAAGAGACCCAGTACTTC
CASSYAEPTQETQYF
>TRBV28|.|TRBJ2-7|.
TGTGCCAGCAGTTTATCGACTGGCTCATATTCGGAAAACGAGCAGTACTTC
CASSLSTGSYSENEQYF
>TRBV3-1/TRBV3-2|.|TRBJ2-3|.
TGTGCCAGCAGCCAAGATCTAGCAACGCAGTATTTT
CASSQDLATQYF
>TRBV3-1/TRBV3-2|.|TRBJ2-7|TRBD2
TGTGCCAGCAGCCAAGCGGCTAGCGGTTACGAGCAGTACTTC
CASSQAASGYEQYF
>TRBV19|.|TRBJ1-3|.
TGTGCCAGTAGTATGGGCAGCTCTGGAAACACCATATATTTT
CASSMGSSGNTIYF
>TRBV30|.|TRBJ1-1|.
TGTGCCTGGTCGGACATCCTCATGAACACTGAAGCTTTCTTT
CAWSDILMNTEAFF
>TRBV6-6|.|TRBJ1-2|TRBD1
TGTGCCAGCAGTTCCCTCACAGGGGACTATGGCTACACCTTC
CASSSLTGDYGYTF
>TRBV5-1|.|TRBJ2-7|TRBD2
TGCACCAGCAGGCATCTAGCGGGGGAGACCTACGAGCAGTACTTC
CTSRHLAGETYEQYF
>TRBV30|.|TRBJ2-3|TRBD2
TGTGCCTGGAGTGGGACCGGGACTAGGCTTAGCACAGATACGCAGTATTTT
CAWSGTGTRLSTDTQYF
>TRBV7-9|.|TRBJ2-3|.
TGTGCCAGCAGCTTAGCGGGCGCCCCCACAGATACGCAGTATTTT
CASSLAGAPTDTQYF
>TRBV6-5|.|TRBJ2-5|.
TGTGCCAGCAGGACAAGTGGTGGGGCGGAGACCCAGTACTTC
CASRTSGGAETQYF
>TRBV28|.|TRBJ1-1|.
TGTGCCAGCAGGCCCCCGACAGGAACTAACACTGAAGCTTTCTTT
CASRPPTGTNTEAFF
>TRBV6-2/TRBV6-3|.|TRBJ2-7|TRBD2
TGTGCCAGCAGTTACCATCAAAGACTAGCAAACTCCTACGAGCAGTACTTC
CASSYHQRLANSYEQYF
>TRBV4-3|.|TRBJ1-1|.
TGCGCCAGCAGCCTTTTTTCTTACGGCACTGAAGCTTTCTTT
CASSLFSYGTEAFF
>TRBV5-1|once|TRBJ2-2|TRBD2
TGCGCCAGCAGCTTGGCCGGTGGGAGCGCACTAGCGGGTAACACCGGGGAGCTGTTTTTT
CASSLAGGSALAGNTGELFF
>TRBV18|.|TRBJ2-7|.
TGTGCCAGCTCCCCCGATGGACTCACCTACGAGCAGTACTTC
CASSPDGLTYEQYF
>TRBV29-1|.|TRBJ2-1|TRBD2
TGCAGCGCGACCACTAGCGGGAGCTCCTACAATGAGCAGTTCTTC
CSATTSGSSYNEQFF
>TRBV9|.|TRBJ2-7|TRBD1
TGTGCCAGCAGCCCATGGACAGGGGGGGACGAGCAGTACTTC
CASSPWTGGDEQYF
>TRBV19|.|TRBJ2-7|.
TGTGCCAGTAGTATTTCGGGGAACAGGGCCTACGAGCAGTACTTC
CASSISGNRAYEQYF
>TRBV28|few|TRBJ1-1|.
TGTGCCAGCAGTTGGAGATACGGAGTTAACACTGAAGCTTTCTTT
CASSWRYGVNTEAFF
>TRBV2|.|TRBJ2-1|.
TGTGCCAGCAGCGAAAGGGGTAATGAGCAGTTCTTC
CASSERGNEQFF
>TRBV18|.|TRBJ2-3|.
TGTGCCAGCTCACCCGGTTTCACAGATACGCAGTATTTT
CASSPGFTDTQYF
>TRBV6-5|.|TRBJ1-1|.
TGTGCCAGCAGTTCCGCGACAGCAACGAACGAAGCTTTCTTT
CASSSATATNEAFF
>TRBV27|.|TRBJ2-1|TRBD1
TGTGCCAGCGTACCACAGGGGGACAATGAGCAGTTCTTC
CASVPQGDNEQFF
>TRBV19|.|TRBJ2-7|.
TGTGCCAGTAAGGAGGGGGGGGCCTACGAGCAGTACTTC
CASKEGGAYEQYF
>TRBV29-1|.|TRBJ2-7|TRBD1
TGCAGCGTAGCATACGGGACAGGAGGCCCCTACGAGCAGTACTTC
CSVAYGTGGPYEQYF
>TRBV27|.|TRBJ2-7|TRBD1
TGTGCCAGCAGTCCCAACAGGGGGCCCTCCTACGAGCAGTACTTC
CASSPNRGPSYEQYF
>TRBV7-2|.|TRBJ2-3|.
TGTGCCAGCAGCTCTCGGGTTCGCGCGGGGCCCGATACGCAGTATTTT
CASSSRVRAGPDTQYF
>TRBV3-1/TRBV3-2|.|TRBJ2-1|TRBD2
TGTGCCAGCAGCCACCGAGGACTAGCGGGAGGGGGTGAGCAGTTCTTC
CASSHRGLAGGGEQFF
>TRBV6-1|.|TRBJ1-6|.
TGTGCCAGCAGTGACGGGGGTTCACCCCTCCACTTT
CASSDGGSPLHF
>TRBV27|.|TRBJ2-1|.
TGTGCCAGCAGCGTTACCAGCTCCTACAATGAGCAGTTCTTC
CASSVTSSYNEQFF
>TRBV6-2/TRBV6-3|.|TRBJ1-1|.
TGTGCCAGCAGTTATTTGGGCAGGGGGAACACTGAAGCTTTCTTT
CASSYLGRGNTEAFF
>TRBV6-1|.|TRBJ1-4|TRBD1
TGTGCCAGCAGTGAAGCCAGGGGGCGCTGGGATGAAAAACTGTTTTTT
CASSEARGRWDEKLFF
>TRBV5-1|.|TRBJ1-1|.
TGCGCCAGCAGCTTGTCGCAGGGAAGAACTGAAGCTTTCTTT
CASSLSQGRTEAFF
>TRBV5-4|.|TRBJ2-1|TRBD2
TGTGCCAGCAGCTTGGGGGGACTAGCGGGAGGGCACAATGAGCAGTTCTTC
CASSLGGLAGGHNEQFF
>TRBV6-6|.|TRBJ1-5|.
TGTGCCAGCAGTCCGATTACGGTGAATCAGCCCCAGCATTTT
CASSPITVNQPQHF
>TRBV19|.|TRBJ2-3|.
TGTGCCAGTAGTGTACAGGGTACGCAGTATTTT
CASSVQGTQYF
>TRBV6-5|.|TRBJ2-1|TRBD1
TGTGCCAGCAGTAGCCCGGGACAGGGTTTTCATGAGCAGTTCTTC
CASSSPGQGFHEQFF
>TRBV30|.|TRBJ2-7|TRBD2
TGTGCCTGGAGTTCTAGCGGGGGCTACGAGCAGTACTTC
CAWSSSGGYEQYF
>TRBV29-1|.|TRBJ2-7|TRBD2
TGCAGCGTCCTGACTAGCGGGGCCCGCGGGGGAGAGCAGTACTTC
CSVLTSGARGGEQYF